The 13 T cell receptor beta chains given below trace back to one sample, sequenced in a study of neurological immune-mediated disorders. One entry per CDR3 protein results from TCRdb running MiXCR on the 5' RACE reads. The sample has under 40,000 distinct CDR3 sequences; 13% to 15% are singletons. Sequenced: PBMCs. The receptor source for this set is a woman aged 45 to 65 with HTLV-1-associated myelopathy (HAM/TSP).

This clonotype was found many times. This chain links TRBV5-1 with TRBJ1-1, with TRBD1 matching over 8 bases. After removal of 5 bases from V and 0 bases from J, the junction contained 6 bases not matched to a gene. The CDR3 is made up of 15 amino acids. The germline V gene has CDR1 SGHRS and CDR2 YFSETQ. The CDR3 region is CASRTGELVNTEAFF. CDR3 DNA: TGCGCCAGCAGGACAGGGGAGTTGGTGAACACTGAAGCTTTCTTT.

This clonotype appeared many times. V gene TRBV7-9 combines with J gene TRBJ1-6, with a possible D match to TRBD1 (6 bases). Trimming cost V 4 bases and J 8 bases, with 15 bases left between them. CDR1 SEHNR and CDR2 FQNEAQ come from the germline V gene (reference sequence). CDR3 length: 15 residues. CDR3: CASSSTAAGDSPLHF. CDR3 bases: TGTGCCAGCAGCTCGACAGCGGCAGGGGATTCACCCCTCCACTTT.

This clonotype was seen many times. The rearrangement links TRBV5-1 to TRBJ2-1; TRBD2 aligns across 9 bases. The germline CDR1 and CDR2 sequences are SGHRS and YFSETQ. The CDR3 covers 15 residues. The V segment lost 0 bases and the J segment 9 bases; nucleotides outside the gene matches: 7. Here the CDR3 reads CASSLAGGGATEQFF. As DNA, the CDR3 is TGCGCCAGCAGCTTGGCCGGCGGGGGGGCGACTGAGCAGTTCTTC.

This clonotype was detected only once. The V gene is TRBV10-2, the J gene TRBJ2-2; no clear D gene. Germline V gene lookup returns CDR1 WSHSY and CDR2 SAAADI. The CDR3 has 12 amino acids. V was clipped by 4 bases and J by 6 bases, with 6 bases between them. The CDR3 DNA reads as TGCGCCAGCAGTGGCGCGGCCGGGGAGCTGTTTTTT. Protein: CASSGAAGELFF.

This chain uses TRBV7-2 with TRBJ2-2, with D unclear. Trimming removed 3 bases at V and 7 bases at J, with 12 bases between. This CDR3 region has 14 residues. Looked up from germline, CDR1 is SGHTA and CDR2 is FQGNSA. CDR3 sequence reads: CASSFVLYVGELFF. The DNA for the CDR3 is TGTGCCAGCAGCTTCGTGTTATATGTCGGGGAGCTGTTTTTT.

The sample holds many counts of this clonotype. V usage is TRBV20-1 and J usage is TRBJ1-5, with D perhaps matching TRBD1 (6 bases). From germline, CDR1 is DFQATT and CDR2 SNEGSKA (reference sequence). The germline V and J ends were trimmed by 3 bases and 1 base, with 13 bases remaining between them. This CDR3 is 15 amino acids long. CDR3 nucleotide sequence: TGCAGTGCTAGGAAAGGGGGGATGAGCAATCAGCCCCAGCATTTT. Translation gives CSARKGGMSNQPQHF.

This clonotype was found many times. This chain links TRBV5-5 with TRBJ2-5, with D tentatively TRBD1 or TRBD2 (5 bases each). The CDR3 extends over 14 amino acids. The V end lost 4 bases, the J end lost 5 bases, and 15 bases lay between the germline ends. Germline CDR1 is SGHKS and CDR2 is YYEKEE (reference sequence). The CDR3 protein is CASSEWGNKETQYF. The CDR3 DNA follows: TGTGCCAGCAGCGAGTGGGGGAACAAGGAGACCCAGTACTTC.

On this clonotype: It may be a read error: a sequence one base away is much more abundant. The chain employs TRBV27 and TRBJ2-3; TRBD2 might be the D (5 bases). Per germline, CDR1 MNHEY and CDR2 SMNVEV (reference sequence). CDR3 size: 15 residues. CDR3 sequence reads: CASSARGQSIDTQYF. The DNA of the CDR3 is TGTGCCAGCAGTGCCCGAGGGCAGAGCATAGATACGCAGTATTTT.

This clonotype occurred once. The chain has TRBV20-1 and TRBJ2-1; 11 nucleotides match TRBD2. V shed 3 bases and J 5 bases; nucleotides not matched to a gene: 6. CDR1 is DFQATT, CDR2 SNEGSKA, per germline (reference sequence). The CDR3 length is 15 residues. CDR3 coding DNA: TGCAGTGCTAGTAGCGGGGGGGCCTTCGACAATGAGCAGTTCTTC. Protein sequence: CSASSGGAFDNEQFF.

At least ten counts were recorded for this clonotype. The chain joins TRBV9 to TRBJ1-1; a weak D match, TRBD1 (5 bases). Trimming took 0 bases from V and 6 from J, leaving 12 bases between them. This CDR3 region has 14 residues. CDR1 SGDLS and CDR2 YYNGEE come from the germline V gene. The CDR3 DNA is TGTGCCAGCAGCGTAGAAGGGGCGAGGGCTGAAGCTTTCTTT. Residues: CASSVEGARAEAFF.

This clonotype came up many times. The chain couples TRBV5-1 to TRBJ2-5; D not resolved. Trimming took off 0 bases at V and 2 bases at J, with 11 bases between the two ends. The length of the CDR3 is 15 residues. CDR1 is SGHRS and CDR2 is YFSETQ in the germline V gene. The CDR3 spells CASSLEGRTQETQYF. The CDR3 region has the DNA TGCGCCAGCAGCTTGGAAGGCAGAACTCAAGAGACCCAGTACTTC.

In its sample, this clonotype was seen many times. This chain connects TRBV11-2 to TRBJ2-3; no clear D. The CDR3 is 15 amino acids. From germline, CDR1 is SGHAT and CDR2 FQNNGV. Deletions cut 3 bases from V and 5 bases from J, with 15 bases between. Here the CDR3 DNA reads TGTGCCAGCAGCTTCTCCCCTACCCACAGAGATACGCAGTATTTT. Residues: CASSFSPTHRDTQYF.

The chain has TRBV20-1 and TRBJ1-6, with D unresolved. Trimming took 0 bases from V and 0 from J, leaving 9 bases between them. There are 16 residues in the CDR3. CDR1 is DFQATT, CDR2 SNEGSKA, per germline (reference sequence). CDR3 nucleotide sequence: TGCAGTGCTAGAGATCCAGCAAGCTCCTATAATTCACCCCTCCACTTT. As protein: CSARDPASSYNSPLHF.